This TCR beta chain was retrieved from a study of blood T cell repertoires in COVID-19. Study summary: COVID-19 samples collected from the United States, Italy and Spain covered acute and convalescent phases. Sources were T cells, B-cell-depleted T cells, or PBMCs; the material itself was cDNA or gDNA.

The length of the CDR3 is 13 residues. Trimming removed 5 bases from V and 4 bases from J; junction bases left unmatched: 4. Germline values: CDR1 MNHEY, CDR2 SVGAGI. In the study's own analysis: Reference gene primer amplification gave estimated nucleated cell counts. The assay was immunoSEQ multiplex PCR, and TCRdb's table has in-frame clones only and misses some. V, J and clone size were drawn from that table, and D and trimming were deduced from the DNA. The data contain about 170,000 clones, 70% to 90% of them singletons. This sequence was found in a woman of 80 years or more with COVID-19, enrolled during active disease. The sequencing input was peripheral blood. This chain joins TRBV6-5 and TRBJ1-1; 7 positions match TRBD1. CDR3 sequence (DNA): TGTGCCAGCAGTCGAGACAGGGCCACTGAAGCTTTCTTT. Amino acids: CASSRDRATEAFF.